The T cell receptor beta chain described here comes from a study of shared clonotypes between healthy human individuals. About the study: Each donor's CD8 memory used one plate, CD8 naive two, each CD4 subset three. Findings and caveats of the study: It was expected that sequencing depth would affect clonotype sharing among donors.

The germline gives CDR1 KGHSH, CDR2 LQKENI. CDR3 length: 13 residues. The germline V and J ends were trimmed by 6 bases and 1 base, with 8 bases remaining between them. This clone was counted once. No antigen is known for it. At the DNA level, this CDR3 is encoded by other sequences in the same sample as well. Measured with immunoSEQ multiplex PCR; TCRdb has only the in-frame clones, and not every one. The data contain about 710,000 clones, approximately 77% of them singletons. The donor population consisted of healthy HIV-negative adults with no recent acute infections or vaccinations. The chain carries TRBV18 and TRBJ2-3; tentatively, D is TRBD2 (5 bases). What was sequenced was memory CD4+ T cells sorted from blood. Regarding subset: CD45RA-negative fraction. The receptor was derived from a woman aged 25-40 years in good health. CDR3 in amino acids: CASSPEGTDTQYF. The CDR3 DNA sequence: TGTGCCAGCTCGCCGGAGGGCACAGATACGCAGTATTTT. Combining the CDR3 with reference TRBV18 and TRBJ2-3 gives the whole variable domain NAGVMQNPRHLVRRRGQEARLRCSPMKGHSHVYWYRQLPEEGLKFMVYLQKENIIDESGMPKERFSAEFPKEGPSILRIQQVVRGDSAAYFCASSPEGTDTQYFGPGTRLTVL.